These T cell receptor beta chains were read from a single sample in a study of T cells in Graves' hyperthyroidism and ophthalmopathy. TCRdb re-called the multiplex PCR reads with MiXCR, one entry per CDR3 protein. The sample carries nearly 750,000 distinct CDR3 sequences, 35% recorded once. The sequencing sample was made of blood. These receptors originate from a woman aged 40 to 55 with Graves' hyperthyroidism. Both conserved end residues are part of each CDR3. A D gene is named only where the DNA matches it firmly. Clone sizes are given selectively: once, few, many, or a class where the clone is expanded.

d_gene: TRBD1
abundance: NA
v_gene: TRBV10-3
j_gene: TRBJ2-7
CDR3aa: CASSGIGTGSSYEQYF
CDR3nt: TGTGCCAGCAGTGGAATCGGGACAGGTAGTTCCTACGAGCAGTACTTC

d_gene: TRBD1
abundance: few
v_gene: TRBV14
j_gene: TRBJ1-3
CDR3aa: CASSPTERNRGRIENTIYF
CDR3nt: TGTGCCAGCAGCCCGACGGAACGGAACAGGGGAAGGATAGAGAACACCATATATTTT

d_gene: NA
abundance: NA
v_gene: TRBV25-1
j_gene: TRBJ2-7
CDR3aa: CASLEVQDEQYF
CDR3nt: TGTGCCAGCTTGGAAGTTCAGGACGAGCAGTACTTC

d_gene: NA
abundance: NA
v_gene: TRBV18
j_gene: TRBJ2-7
CDR3aa: CASSPPLGSTYEQYF
CDR3nt: TGTGCCAGCTCACCACCGTTGGGCAGCACATACGAGCAGTACTTC

d_gene: NA
abundance: NA
v_gene: TRBV30
j_gene: TRBJ1-4
CDR3aa: CAWSVSEKLFF
CDR3nt: TGTGCCTGGAGTGTATCAGAAAAACTGTTTTTT

d_gene: NA
abundance: many
v_gene: TRBV11-2
j_gene: TRBJ1-4
CDR3aa: CASSSLPRSEKLFF
CDR3nt: TGTGCCAGCAGCTCACTGCCTAGGAGTGAAAAACTGTTTTTT

d_gene: NA
abundance: many
v_gene: TRBV20-1
j_gene: TRBJ1-2
CDR3aa: CSGGTNYGYTF
CDR3nt: TGCAGTGGGGGAACTAACTATGGCTACACCTTC

d_gene: TRBD1
abundance: many
v_gene: TRBV10-3
j_gene: TRBJ2-7
CDR3aa: CAIRGTASYEQYF
CDR3nt: TGTGCCATCAGGGGGACAGCCTCCTACGAGCAGTACTTC

d_gene: NA
abundance: NA
v_gene: TRBV20-1
j_gene: TRBJ2-7
CDR3aa: CSAMGLAGTGAYEQYF
CDR3nt: TGCAGTGCTATGGGGCTAGCGGGGACAGGCGCCTACGAGCAGTACTTC

d_gene: TRBD1
abundance: many
v_gene: TRBV24-1
j_gene: TRBJ1-5
CDR3aa: CATSDRQGSNQPQHF
CDR3nt: TGTGCCACCAGTGACCGACAGGGTAGCAATCAGCCCCAGCATTTT

d_gene: NA
abundance: few
v_gene: TRBV2
j_gene: TRBJ1-6
CDR3aa: CASSREQLSSYNSPLHF
CDR3nt: TGTGCCAGCAGTCGAGAGCAGTTGAGCTCCTATAATTCACCCCTCCACTTT

d_gene: NA
abundance: many
v_gene: TRBV29-1
j_gene: TRBJ1-3
CDR3aa: CSVDGGDRGNTIYF
CDR3nt: TGCAGCGTTGACGGAGGGGATAGAGGAAACACCATATATTTT

d_gene: NA
abundance: few
v_gene: TRBV12-5
j_gene: TRBJ2-2
CDR3aa: CASGLVLGAFGELFF
CDR3nt: TGTGCTAGTGGTTTGGTACTAGGGGCGTTCGGGGAGCTGTTTTTT

d_gene: NA
abundance: NA
v_gene: TRBV2
j_gene: TRBJ1-2
CDR3aa: CASSNRRNYGYTF
CDR3nt: TGTGCCAGCAGTAACAGGCGAAACTATGGCTACACCTTC

d_gene: NA
abundance: few
v_gene: TRBV6-5
j_gene: TRBJ1-1
CDR3aa: CASSRQSAEAFF
CDR3nt: TGTGCCAGCAGTAGACAATCGGCTGAAGCTTTCTTT

d_gene: TRBD2
abundance: many
v_gene: TRBV7-9
j_gene: TRBJ2-7
CDR3aa: CASSSGGLAWEQYF
CDR3nt: TGTGCCAGCAGCTCGGGGGGACTGGCCTGGGAGCAGTACTTC

d_gene: NA
abundance: NA
v_gene: TRBV4-3
j_gene: TRBJ1-4
CDR3aa: CASSQVGQGGEKLFF
CDR3nt: TGCGCCAGCAGCCAAGTAGGCCAGGGAGGTGAAAAACTGTTTTTT

d_gene: NA
abundance: few
v_gene: TRBV10-1
j_gene: TRBJ2-7
CDR3aa: CASSQGTLAYEQYF
CDR3nt: TGCGCCAGCTCGCAGGGAACACTAGCCTACGAGCAGTACTTC

d_gene: NA
abundance: few
v_gene: TRBV4-1
j_gene: TRBJ1-5
CDR3aa: CASSQDSRAGDQPQHF
CDR3nt: TGCGCCAGCAGCCAAGATTCTAGGGCAGGGGATCAGCCCCAGCATTTT

d_gene: NA
abundance: NA
v_gene: TRBV14
j_gene: TRBJ1-1
CDR3aa: CASSLGTITEAFF
CDR3nt: TGTGCCAGCAGCCTAGGCACTATTACTGAAGCTTTCTTT

d_gene: NA
abundance: NA
v_gene: TRBV7-9
j_gene: TRBJ1-4
CDR3aa: CASSSWGSNEELFF
CDR3nt: TGTGCCAGCAGCTCATGGGGGTCCAATGAAGAACTGTTTTTT

d_gene: TRBD1
abundance: NA
v_gene: TRBV6-5
j_gene: TRBJ2-7
CDR3aa: CASSHRGHEQYF
CDR3nt: TGTGCCAGCAGCCACAGGGGCCACGAGCAGTACTTC

d_gene: NA
abundance: few
v_gene: TRBV14
j_gene: TRBJ1-6
CDR3aa: CASSQEAGRNSPLHF
CDR3nt: TGTGCCAGCAGCCAAGAAGCGGGGCGGAATTCACCCCTCCACTTT

d_gene: NA
abundance: NA
v_gene: TRBV7-8
j_gene: TRBJ2-1
CDR3aa: CASSLTPGF
CDR3nt: TGTGCCAGCAGCCTCACCCCAGGGTTC

d_gene: TRBD1
abundance: NA
v_gene: TRBV4-1
j_gene: TRBJ1-2
CDR3aa: CASSRTGTGDGYTF
CDR3nt: TGCGCCAGCAGCCGCACAGGGACAGGGGATGGCTACACCTTC

d_gene: NA
abundance: few
v_gene: TRBV7-6
j_gene: TRBJ1-1
CDR3aa: CASSLDGGLTEAFF
CDR3nt: TGTGCCAGCAGCTTAGATGGGGGGCTCACTGAAGCTTTCTTT

d_gene: NA
abundance: few
v_gene: TRBV5-6
j_gene: TRBJ1-5
CDR3aa: CASSRDLNQPQHF
CDR3nt: TGTGCCAGCAGCCGGGACCTCAATCAGCCCCAGCATTTT

d_gene: NA
abundance: NA
v_gene: TRBV6-5
j_gene: TRBJ1-2
CDR3aa: CASSQLQGERGYTF
CDR3nt: TGTGCCAGCAGCCAACTACAGGGAGAGCGTGGCTACACCTTC

d_gene: TRBD1
abundance: NA
v_gene: TRBV19
j_gene: TRBJ1-3
CDR3aa: CASSDRGRSGNTIYF
CDR3nt: TGTGCCAGCAGCGACAGGGGAAGGTCTGGAAACACCATATATTTT

d_gene: NA
abundance: many
v_gene: TRBV9
j_gene: TRBJ1-6
CDR3aa: CASSVLNSPLHF
CDR3nt: TGTGCCAGCAGCGTACTGAATTCACCCCTCCACTTT

d_gene: NA
abundance: NA
v_gene: TRBV7-2
j_gene: TRBJ1-1
CDR3aa: CASSQDRSGGEAFF
CDR3nt: TGTGCCAGCAGCCAAGATCGCAGTGGGGGTGAAGCTTTCTTT

d_gene: TRBD2
abundance: many
v_gene: TRBV7-6
j_gene: TRBJ2-6
CDR3aa: CASSLVAGVPFSGANVLTF
CDR3nt: TGTGCCAGCAGCTTAGTAGCGGGGGTCCCCTTCTCTGGGGCCAACGTCCTGACTTTC

d_gene: NA
abundance: few
v_gene: TRBV7-8
j_gene: TRBJ2-7
CDR3aa: CASSYLQGSHEQYF
CDR3nt: TGTGCCAGCAGTTACCTACAGGGATCCCACGAGCAGTACTTC

d_gene: NA
abundance: NA
v_gene: TRBV4-1
j_gene: TRBJ2-7
CDR3aa: CTSSQVQTIGYEQYF
CDR3nt: TGCACCAGCAGCCAAGTTCAGACTATCGGATACGAGCAGTACTTC

d_gene: TRBD1
abundance: many
v_gene: TRBV19
j_gene: TRBJ1-5
CDR3aa: CASTRQGVLHQPQHF
CDR3nt: TGTGCCAGTACTAGACAGGGGGTACTTCATCAGCCCCAGCATTTT

d_gene: TRBD2
abundance: NA
v_gene: TRBV19
j_gene: TRBJ2-5
CDR3aa: CASSIVASGSPETQYF
CDR3nt: TGTGCCAGTAGTATAGTGGCTAGCGGGAGTCCAGAGACCCAGTACTTC

d_gene: TRBD2
abundance: NA
v_gene: TRBV28
j_gene: TRBJ2-2
CDR3aa: CASSLSSTSGNTGELFF
CDR3nt: TGTGCCAGCAGTTTATCCTCGACTAGCGGGAACACCGGGGAGCTGTTTTTT

d_gene: NA
abundance: NA
v_gene: TRBV5-6
j_gene: TRBJ1-5
CDR3aa: CASSSTGAAVNQPQHF
CDR3nt: TGTGCCAGCAGCTCTACGGGAGCGGCGGTAAATCAGCCCCAGCATTTT

d_gene: TRBD1
abundance: NA
v_gene: TRBV25-1
j_gene: TRBJ1-4
CDR3aa: CASSSTGRGATNEKLFF
CDR3nt: TGTGCCAGCAGTTCGACAGGGAGGGGTGCAACTAATGAAAAACTGTTTTTT

d_gene: NA
abundance: few
v_gene: TRBV24-1
j_gene: TRBJ2-7
CDR3aa: CATNRDISYEQYF
CDR3nt: TGTGCCACCAACCGGGACATCTCCTACGAGCAGTACTTC

d_gene: NA
abundance: NA
v_gene: TRBV15
j_gene: TRBJ1-2
CDR3aa: CASSREGLYGYTF
CDR3nt: TGTGCCTCCAGCAGAGAGGGACTCTATGGCTACACCTTC

d_gene: NA
abundance: NA
v_gene: TRBV5-4
j_gene: TRBJ2-7
CDR3aa: CASSSGSSGEEQYF
CDR3nt: TGTGCCAGCAGCTCCGGGTCCTCAGGTGAGGAGCAGTACTTC

d_gene: TRBD1
abundance: NA
v_gene: TRBV6-1
j_gene: TRBJ1-2
CDR3aa: CASSLSDRGDGYTF
CDR3nt: TGTGCCAGCAGTTTATCCGACAGGGGAGATGGCTACACCTTC

d_gene: NA
abundance: few
v_gene: TRBV6-5
j_gene: TRBJ2-2
CDR3aa: CASSYPGGTGELFF
CDR3nt: TGTGCCAGCAGTTACCCCGGTGGCACCGGGGAGCTGTTTTTT

d_gene: NA
abundance: many
v_gene: TRBV4-3
j_gene: TRBJ1-6
CDR3aa: CASSQERNSPLHF
CDR3nt: TGCGCCAGCAGCCAAGAGAGGAATTCACCCCTCCACTTT

d_gene: NA
abundance: many
v_gene: TRBV29-1
j_gene: TRBJ1-2
CDR3aa: CSVFYYGYTF
CDR3nt: TGCAGCGTTTTTTACTATGGCTACACCTTC

d_gene: NA
abundance: few
v_gene: TRBV25-1
j_gene: TRBJ1-1
CDR3aa: CASSDPQDSLNTEAFF
CDR3nt: TGTGCCAGCAGTGACCCTCAGGACAGTCTGAACACTGAAGCTTTCTTT

d_gene: NA
abundance: many
v_gene: TRBV2
j_gene: TRBJ2-5
CDR3aa: CASSVGGKETQYF
CDR3nt: TGTGCCAGCAGTGTTGGCGGGAAAGAGACCCAGTACTTC

d_gene: TRBD2
abundance: NA
v_gene: TRBV11-2
j_gene: TRBJ2-7
CDR3aa: CASRNIRGRGEQYF
CDR3nt: TGTGCCAGCAGAAATATCCGGGGGAGGGGTGAGCAGTACTTC

d_gene: NA
abundance: few
v_gene: TRBV2
j_gene: TRBJ2-1
CDR3aa: CASSRDGDGEQFF
CDR3nt: TGTGCCAGCAGTCGAGACGGCGACGGTGAGCAGTTCTTC

d_gene: NA
abundance: NA
v_gene: TRBV7-2
j_gene: TRBJ2-1
CDR3aa: CASTPGTTYNEQFF
CDR3nt: TGTGCCAGCACCCCGGGGACCACCTACAATGAGCAGTTCTTC

d_gene: TRBD1
abundance: many
v_gene: TRBV7-8
j_gene: TRBJ2-7
CDR3aa: CASSVGQGSNEQYF
CDR3nt: TGTGCCAGCAGCGTCGGACAGGGGTCCAACGAGCAGTACTTC

d_gene: NA
abundance: many
v_gene: TRBV5-6
j_gene: TRBJ1-2
CDR3aa: CASSFTGRWSGYTF
CDR3nt: TGTGCCAGCAGCTTCACTGGCCGTTGGAGTGGCTACACCTTC

d_gene: TRBD2
abundance: NA
v_gene: TRBV20-1
j_gene: TRBJ2-3
CDR3aa: CSATGLAGDTDTQYF
CDR3nt: TGCAGTGCCACGGGACTAGCGGGAGACACAGATACGCAGTATTTT

d_gene: NA
abundance: NA
v_gene: TRBV6-2/TRBV6-3
j_gene: TRBJ2-5
CDR3aa: CASTTGEETQYF
CDR3nt: TGTGCCAGCACCACCGGGGAAGAGACCCAGTACTTC

d_gene: TRBD1
abundance: NA
v_gene: TRBV20-1
j_gene: TRBJ1-2
CDR3aa: CSATGQGGSYGYTF
CDR3nt: TGCAGTGCTACCGGACAGGGGGGGTCCTATGGCTACACCTTC

d_gene: NA
abundance: NA
v_gene: TRBV5-1
j_gene: TRBJ1-1
CDR3aa: CASSLSPRGPNAEAFF
CDR3nt: TGCGCCAGCAGCTTGTCCCCTAGGGGCCCGAATGCTGAAGCTTTCTTT

d_gene: NA
abundance: NA
v_gene: TRBV12-3/TRBV12-4
j_gene: TRBJ2-7
CDR3aa: CASSLDLPEQYF
CDR3nt: TGTGCCAGCAGTTTAGATTTGCCCGAGCAGTACTTC

d_gene: TRBD1
abundance: NA
v_gene: TRBV9
j_gene: TRBJ1-3
CDR3aa: CASSTSGTGLSGNTIYF
CDR3nt: TGTGCCAGCAGTACCTCCGGGACAGGGTTGTCTGGAAACACCATATATTTT

d_gene: NA
abundance: many
v_gene: TRBV7-2
j_gene: TRBJ1-2
CDR3aa: CASSLASGRVYGYTF
CDR3nt: TGTGCCAGCAGCTTAGCCAGTGGGAGAGTCTATGGCTACACCTTC